The rows below give T cell receptor beta chains drawn from one sample of a study of early T cells in non-severe SARS-CoV-2 infection. TCRdb re-analysed the 5' RACE reads in MiXCR, keeping a single row per CDR3 protein. The table records just under 60,000 distinct CDR3 sequences, around 9.3% of them present only once. The material sequenced was whole blood. These receptors were collected from an adult who was a healthcare worker with PCR-confirmed SARS-CoV-2 infection or an uninfected control (not recorded which). Each CDR3 is given with its conserved first and last residue. D genes are given only for firm matches. Only part of the rows carry a size: once, few, many, or a class if the clone is expanded.

TRBD1,TRBJ1-5,many,TRBV5-5,TGTGCCAGCAGCTTGGGGACAGGGGGTTTAGGAAATCAGCCCCAGCATTTT,CASSLGTGGLGNQPQHF
-,TRBJ2-3,many,TRBV19,TGTGCCAGTAGTATTGAAGACTCCCGCAGCACAGATACGCAGTATTTT,CASSIEDSRSTDTQYF
-,TRBJ2-7,many,TRBV28,TGTGCCAGCAGTCCCCGACAGCCACCCTCCTACGAGCAGTACTTC,CASSPRQPPSYEQYF
-,TRBJ2-2,-,TRBV7-7,TGTGCCAGCAGCTTAGATGGAGACACCGGGGAGCTGTTTTTT,CASSLDGDTGELFF
TRBD2,TRBJ2-1,many,TRBV3-1,TGTGCCAGCAGCCAAGGGGCGGGAGCTGGTTCCTACAATGAGCAGTTCTTC,CASSQGAGAGSYNEQFF
TRBD1,TRBJ2-3,many,TRBV6-2/TRBV6-3,TGTGCCAGCAGCCCCTTACGACGGCTCCAGGACAGGGCGCCGGATACGCAGTATTTT,CASSPLRRLQDRAPDTQYF
TRBD1,TRBJ1-2,few,TRBV30,TGTGCCTGGAAGACAGGGGGCGCCTATGGCTACACCTTC,CAWKTGGAYGYTF
-,TRBJ2-7,many,TRBV9,TGTGCCAGCAGCCCGGAGGACAGCTACGAGCAGTACTTC,CASSPEDSYEQYF
TRBD1,TRBJ2-2,many,TRBV28,TGTGCCAGCAGTTTACCATGGGACAGGGGGCGTACCGGGGAGCTGTTTTTT,CASSLPWDRGRTGELFF
-,TRBJ2-3,many,TRBV7-2,TGTGCCAGCAGCTTAGCGCTAAAGGGAAACACAGATACGCAGTATTTT,CASSLALKGNTDTQYF
-,TRBJ2-7,-,TRBV7-8,TGTGCCAGCAGCTTAGAGGCAGGGGAAGCTTACGAGCAGTACTTC,CASSLEAGEAYEQYF
-,TRBJ2-1,-,TRBV12-2,TGTGCAAGTCGCTTAAGACGGGGACTAGCGGGACGGGGGAGCTCCTACAATGAGCAGTTCTTC,CASRLRRGLAGRGSSYNEQFF
-,TRBJ2-7,-,TRBV7-2,TGTGCCAGCAGCCCTGGACGGTACGAGCAGTACTTC,CASSPGRYEQYF
TRBD2,TRBJ2-1,many,TRBV27,TGTGCCAGCAGTTTTTCAGCGGGAGGGCCTAGAAATGAGCAGTTCTTC,CASSFSAGGPRNEQFF
-,TRBJ2-2,many,TRBV7-9,TGTGCCAGCAGCTTAGCGAAGACCGGGGAGCTGTTTTTT,CASSLAKTGELFF
-,TRBJ2-5,many,TRBV11-1,TGTGCCAGCAGCTTGAGGGGGGCGACGGGAACCGAGACCCAGTACTTC,CASSLRGATGTETQYF
-,TRBJ1-2,many,TRBV20-1,TGCAGTGCGCCTGACAGCCGCTATGGCTACACCTTC,CSAPDSRYGYTF
-,TRBJ1-1,-,TRBV3-1,TGTGCCAGCAGCCAACGAAACGCGAACACTGAAGCTTTCTTT,CASSQRNANTEAFF
-,TRBJ1-1,-,TRBV12-3/TRBV12-4,TGTGCCAGCAGTTTGAGGGGACCCTTGAACACTGAAGCTTTCTTT,CASSLRGPLNTEAFF
-,TRBJ1-1,-,TRBV6-2/TRBV6-3,TGTGCCAGCAGAGTACAGGTGAACACTAAAGCTTTCTTT,CASRVQVNTKAFF
-,TRBJ1-5,many,TRBV19,TGTGCCAGTAGTATGAAGGGGAATCAGCCCCAGCATTTT,CASSMKGNQPQHF
TRBD2,TRBJ2-2,-,TRBV11-3,TGTGCCAGCAGCTCTGAGACTAGCGGGAACACCGGGGAGCTGTTTTTT,CASSSETSGNTGELFF
-,TRBJ2-5,many,TRBV27,TGTGCCAGCAGAACCCACCACCAAGAGACCCAGTACTTC,CASRTHHQETQYF
-,TRBJ2-2,-,TRBV5-4,TGTGTCAGCGGCTTGGTCCGGGGCAGCACCGGGGAGCTGTTTTTT,CVSGLVRGSTGELFF
-,TRBJ2-4,once,TRBV2,TGTGCCAGCAGTGAAGCGCTAGCCAAAAACATTCAGTACTTC,CASSEALAKNIQYF
-,TRBJ2-3,few,TRBV20-1,TGCAGTGCTAGAGATCAGGGTGGCACAGATACGCAGTATTTT,CSARDQGGTDTQYF
-,TRBJ2-3,many,TRBV12-3/TRBV12-4,TGTGCCAGCAGGCCGTCGGCAGATACGCAGTATTTT,CASRPSADTQYF
-,TRBJ2-1,many,TRBV5-5,TGTGCCAGCAGCTTGGTTGCCAGGGCCAATGAGCAGTTCTTC,CASSLVARANEQFF
TRBD2,TRBJ2-7,-,TRBV7-2,TGTGCCAGCAGCGCGGAACTAGCGGGAGGCTCTTGGGAGCAGTACTTC,CASSAELAGGSWEQYF